This T cell receptor beta chain was profiled in a study of T cells in localized non-small cell lung cancer. Findings and caveats of the study: One tumor region alone was sequenced, and heterogeneity therefore remains possible. Compared with tumor, uninvolved adjacent lung displayed greater T cell clonality, ranking highest overall.

Sequenced by immunoSEQ multiplex PCR; TCRdb stores in-frame clones only, minus some. This table has about 3,300 clones, roughly 29% appearing once. This clone is large within its sample. Its specificity is not known. This same CDR3 is encoded by further DNA sequences in the sample. Germline values: CDR1 SGHDN, CDR2 FVKESK. The CDR3 contains 13 residues. V lost 1 base to trimming and J lost 8 bases, with 11 bases between them. The clonotype comes from a woman aged 40-75 years with stage I lung adenocarcinoma. The chain employs TRBV14 and TRBJ1-1, with D hard to call. Sample: normal lung tissue next to the tumor, taken before any cancer treatment. The CDR3 sequence is CASSQGDGREAFF. The CDR3 coding sequence is TGTGCCAGCAGCCAAGGAGATGGCAGGGAAGCTTTCTTT. Combining the CDR3 with reference TRBV14 and TRBJ1-1 gives the whole variable domain EAGVTQFPSHSVIEKGQTVTLRCDPISGHDNLYWYRRVMGKEIKFLLHFVKESKQDESGMPNNRFLAERTGGTYSTLKVQPAELEDSGVYFCASSQGDGREAFFGQGTRLTVV.